The 20 T cell receptor beta chains listed next were all sequenced from one sample in a study of cytomegalovirus exposure and HLA in healthy donors. PCR used 60 Vbeta primers and 13 Jbeta primers. Assay: immunoSEQ multiplex PCR; the TCRdb copy retains only in-frame clones and omits some. This sample has about 150,000 clones, with around 80% found just once. The sample was PBMCs. The receptors originated from a man aged 18-30 years in good health and CMV-seropositive.

The rearrangement uses TRBV5-1 and TRBJ1-1; weak D call: TRBD1 (5 bases). Trimming stripped 6 bases from V and 1 base from J, with 13 bases between. Germline V CDR1 and CDR2: SGHRS, YFSETQ. The CDR3 has 14 amino acids. The CDR3 loop is CASTSGTANTEAFF. The CDR3, as DNA: TGCGCCAGCACTAGCGGGACGGCGAACACTGAAGCTTTCTTT. Drawing the rest from reference TRBV5-1 and TRBJ1-1, the complete variable domain is KAGVTQTPRYLIKTRGQQVTLSCSPISGHRSVSWYQQTPGQGLQFLFEYFSETQRNKGNFPGRFSGRQFSNSRSEMNVSTLELGDSALYLCASTSGTANTEAFFGQGTRLTVV.

This clone has a handful of counts. This sequence joins TRBV9 and TRBJ2-1, with D perhaps TRBD2 (6 bases). Germline V gene sequence: CDR1 SGDLS, CDR2 YYNGEE. With 4 bases removed from V and 4 bases from J, the gap between germline ends came to 18 bases. The CDR3 runs 16 residues. The CDR3 nucleotides read TGTGCCAGCAGCCCGGCCGGGACTTTTAGGTACAATGAGCAGTTCTTC. Translation: CASSPAGTFRYNEQFF.

The chain joins TRBV15 to TRBJ2-6; unclear D gene. Germline assignment: CDR1 LNHNV and CDR2 YYDKDF (reference sequence). The V end was cut by 0 bases, the J end by 0 bases, with 6 bases between. CDR3 length: 16 amino acids. The CDR3 region has the DNA TGTGCCACCAGCAGAGATACTGGCTCTGGGGCCAACGTCCTGACTTTC. It is translated as CATSRDTGSGANVLTF.

The V call is TRBV7-9, the J call TRBJ2-2, with TRBD1 matching over 11 bases. This CDR3 is 17 amino acids long. Trimming removed 5 bases from V and 4 bases from J; junction bases left unmatched: 9. CDR1 and CDR2 from the germline V gene are SEHNR and FQNEAQ (reference sequence). The CDR3 loop is CASSRIGQGAATGELFF. The CDR3 DNA is TGTGCCAGCAGCAGAATTGGACAGGGGGCGGCCACCGGGGAGCTGTTTTTT.

Worth noting for this clone: The same CDR3 also results from other DNA sequences found in this sample. This rearrangement joins TRBV10-2 to TRBJ2-5, with D perhaps TRBD2 (6 bases). From germline, CDR1 is WSHSY and CDR2 SAAADI. This CDR3 is built from 17 residues. V lost 3 bases and J 5 bases, leaving 22 bases between the germline ends. CDR3 coding DNA: TGCGCCAGCAGTGAAGATAGCGGACTCACCGGGTGGGAGACCCAGTACTTC. Protein sequence: CASSEDSGLTGWETQYF.

The CDR3 nucleotides are TGTGCCAGCAGTCGACAGGGGACCGGGGAGCTGTTTTTT. This gives the protein CASSRQGTGELFF. V is TRBV6-1 and J is TRBJ2-2, with TRBD1 matching 8 bases. This CDR3 comprises 13 residues. The trim removed 5 bases at V and 5 bases at J, leaving 1 base unmatched. Germline V lookup: CDR1 MNHNS, CDR2 SASEGT.

J is TRBJ2-3 and V is TRBV2, with D possibly matching TRBD2 (6 bases). The germline V gene has CDR1 SNHLY and CDR2 FYNNEI. The CDR3 has 16 residues. The V gene lost 8 bases and the J gene lost 0 bases, with 18 bases spanning the gap. The CDR3: CASVRQAGTSTDTQYF. DNA of the CDR3: TGTGCCAGCGTTAGGCAAGCGGGTACTAGCACAGATACGCAGTATTTT.

The chain combines TRBV6-5 with TRBJ2-2; tentative D call: TRBD1 (6 bases). The CDR3 consists of 13 residues. Germline V lookup: CDR1 MNHEY, CDR2 SVGAGI. Trimming cost V 8 bases and J 6 bases, with 13 bases left between them. The CDR3 DNA is TGTGCCAGCCACAGGGTCGGGGCCGGGGAGCTGTTTTTT. This encodes CASHRVGAGELFF.

This clone was found a few times. This chain connects TRBV7-2 to TRBJ2-1; D is unclear. This CDR3 region has 14 residues. In germline, CDR1 is SGHTA, CDR2 FQGNSA. The V end was cut by 7 bases, the J end by 5 bases, with 15 bases between. In nucleotides, the CDR3 is TGTGCCAGCACCAAAGCGAACTTGGACAATGAGCAGTTCTTC. Amino acids: CASTKANLDNEQFF.

The rearrangement links TRBV5-6 to TRBJ2-7; D gene uncertain. CDR3 length: 13 residues. With 1 base removed from V and 1 base from J, the gap between germline ends came to 6 bases. Germline CDR1 and CDR2: SGHDT and YYEEEE. CDR3: CASSLTQSYEQYF. The CDR3 DNA reads as TGTGCCAGCAGCTTGACACAGTCCTACGAGCAGTACTTC.

The chain couples TRBV28 to TRBJ1-5; D call uncertain. Trimming took 10 bases from V and 6 from J, leaving 13 bases between them. Germline values: CDR1 MDHEN, CDR2 SYDVKM. This CDR3 is 12 amino acids long. For the CDR3, the DNA is TGTGCCACCTTCAGGCTTGGTCAGCCCCAGCATTTT. It is translated as CATFRLGQPQHF.

The chain employs TRBV10-1 and TRBJ2-7, with 9 bases identical to TRBD1. V lost 4 bases to trimming and J lost 5 bases; unmatched junction nucleotides: 3. Per germline, CDR1 WNHNN and CDR2 SYGVQD (reference sequence). The CDR3 has 13 amino acids. The CDR3 DNA sequence: TGCGCCAGCAGTGCGGGACAGGGAGACGAGCAGTACTTC. Its translation: CASSAGQGDEQYF.

The chain is built from TRBV2 and TRBJ2-1; 10 bases fit TRBD2. V shed 9 bases, J shed 4 bases, and the junction held 3 bases outside the gene matches. Germline assignment: CDR1 SNHLY and CDR2 FYNNEI. The CDR3 totals 13 residues. For the CDR3, the DNA is TGTGCCAGAACTAGCGGGACATACAATGAGCAGTTCTTC. It codes for CARTSGTYNEQFF.

The rearrangement joins TRBV5-1 to TRBJ2-3, with 8 bases aligning to TRBD2. The ends lost 5 bases at V and 4 bases at J; junction bases unmatched: 18. The CDR3 is 18 residues long. CDR1 and CDR2 from the germline V gene are SGHRS and YFSETQ. The DNA of the CDR3 is TGCGCCAGCAGACCACCCGGAACCATAGCGGGATTTGCAGATACGCAGTATTTT. Protein: CASRPPGTIAGFADTQYF.

In DNA form, the CDR3 reads TGTGCCAGCAGTTTATCGACATCTGGGAACACTGAAGCTTTCTTT. Translating it yields CASSLSTSGNTEAFF. This sequence joins TRBV28 and TRBJ1-1; no firm D call. CDR1 and CDR2 from the germline V gene are MDHEN and SYDVKM. With 1 base removed from V and 1 base from J, the gap between germline ends came to 10 bases. This CDR3 has 15 amino acids.

The chain couples TRBV7-9 to TRBJ2-5; D unresolved. Germline V gives CDR1 SEHNR, CDR2 FQNEAQ (reference sequence). The CDR3 extends over 11 amino acids. Trimming removed 7 bases from V and 4 bases from J, with 7 bases in between. Here the CDR3 DNA reads TGTGCCAGCAACAATGGAGAGACCCAGTACTTC. As protein: CASNNGETQYF. Full variable domain (outside the CDR3, taken from reference TRBV7-9 and TRBJ2-5): DTGVSQNPRHKITKRGQNVTFRCDPISEHNRLYWYRQTLGQGPEFLTYFQNEAQLEKSRLLSDRFSAERPKGSFSTLEIQRTEQGDSAMYLCASNNGETQYFGPGTRLLVL.

The chain carries TRBV5-4 and TRBJ2-1, with no clear D. This CDR3 is built from 16 residues. Germline V lookup: CDR1 SGHNT, CDR2 YYREEE (reference sequence). V lost 0 bases and J 0 bases, leaving 10 bases between the germline ends. Here the CDR3 reads CASSLGQRYSYNEQFF. The CDR3 bases are TGTGCCAGCAGCTTGGGGCAGCGATACTCCTACAATGAGCAGTTCTTC.

V is TRBV5-4 and J is TRBJ1-1, with D unclear. Germline V gene lookup returns CDR1 SGHNT and CDR2 YYREEE (reference sequence). The CDR3 runs to 14 residues. V was clipped by 3 bases and J by 5 bases, with 14 bases between them. As DNA, the CDR3 is TGTGCCAGCAGCTCTGGAGGGCTAGGGACTGAAGCTTTCTTT. Its protein product is CASSSGGLGTEAFF.

This clone has only one observation. The rearrangement links TRBV19 to TRBJ1-3; TRBD1 might be the D (5 bases). Per germline, CDR1 LNHDA and CDR2 SQIVND (reference sequence). This CDR3 is 13 amino acids long. Trimming took 6 bases from V and 1 from J, leaving 7 bases between them. CDR3 residues: CASRKGSGNTIYF. CDR3 bases: TGTGCCAGTAGGAAGGGGTCTGGAAACACCATATATTTT. Filled out from reference TRBV19 and TRBJ1-3, the complete variable domain reads DGGITQSPKYLFRKEGQNVTLSCEQNLNHDAMYWYRQDPGQGLRLIYYSQIVNDFQKGDIAEGYSVSREKKESFPLTVTSAQKNPTAFYLCASRKGSGNTIYFGEGSWLTVV.

This chain links TRBV28 with TRBJ2-7; 7 bases match TRBD2. The germline V gene encodes CDR1 MDHEN and CDR2 SYDVKM. V was clipped by 7 bases and J by 5 bases; unmatched bases: 11. The CDR3 is made up of 14 amino acids. The CDR3 protein is CASTPGGSEHEQYF. The CDR3 DNA follows: TGTGCCAGCACCCCCGGCGGGAGTGAGCACGAGCAGTACTTC.